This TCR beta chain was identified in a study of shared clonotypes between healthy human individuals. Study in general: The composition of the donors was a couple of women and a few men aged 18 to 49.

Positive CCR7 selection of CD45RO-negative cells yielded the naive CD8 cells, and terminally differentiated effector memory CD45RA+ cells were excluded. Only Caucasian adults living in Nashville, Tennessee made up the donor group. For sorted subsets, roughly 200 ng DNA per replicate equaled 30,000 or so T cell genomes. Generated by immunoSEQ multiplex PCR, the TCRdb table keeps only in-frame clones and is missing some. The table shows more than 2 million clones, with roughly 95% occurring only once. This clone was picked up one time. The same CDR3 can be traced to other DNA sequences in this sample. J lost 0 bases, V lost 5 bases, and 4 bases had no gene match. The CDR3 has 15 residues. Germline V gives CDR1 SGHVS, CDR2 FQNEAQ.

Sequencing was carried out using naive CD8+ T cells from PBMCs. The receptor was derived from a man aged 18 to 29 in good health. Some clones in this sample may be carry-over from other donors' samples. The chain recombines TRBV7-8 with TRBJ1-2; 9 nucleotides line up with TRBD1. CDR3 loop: CASSPRDRANYGYTF. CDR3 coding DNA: TGTGCCAGCAGCCCCAGGGACAGGGCTAACTATGGCTACACCTTC.